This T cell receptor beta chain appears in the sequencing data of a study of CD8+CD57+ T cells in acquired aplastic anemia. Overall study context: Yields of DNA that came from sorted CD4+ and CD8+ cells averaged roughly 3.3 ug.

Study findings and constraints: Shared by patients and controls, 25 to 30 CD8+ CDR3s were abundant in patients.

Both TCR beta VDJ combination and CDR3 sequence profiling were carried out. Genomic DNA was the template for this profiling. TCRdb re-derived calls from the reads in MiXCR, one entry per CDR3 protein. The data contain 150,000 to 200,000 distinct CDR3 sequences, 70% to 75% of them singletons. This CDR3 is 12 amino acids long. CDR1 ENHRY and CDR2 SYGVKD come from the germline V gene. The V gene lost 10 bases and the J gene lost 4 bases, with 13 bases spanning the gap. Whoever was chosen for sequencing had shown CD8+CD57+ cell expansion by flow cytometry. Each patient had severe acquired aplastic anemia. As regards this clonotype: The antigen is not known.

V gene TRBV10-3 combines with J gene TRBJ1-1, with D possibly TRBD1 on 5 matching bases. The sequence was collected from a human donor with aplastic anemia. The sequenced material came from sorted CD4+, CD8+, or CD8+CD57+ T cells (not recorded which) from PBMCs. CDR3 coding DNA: TGTGCCAGCTTAGGGGCAGGCACTGAAGCTTTCTTT. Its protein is CASLGAGTEAFF.